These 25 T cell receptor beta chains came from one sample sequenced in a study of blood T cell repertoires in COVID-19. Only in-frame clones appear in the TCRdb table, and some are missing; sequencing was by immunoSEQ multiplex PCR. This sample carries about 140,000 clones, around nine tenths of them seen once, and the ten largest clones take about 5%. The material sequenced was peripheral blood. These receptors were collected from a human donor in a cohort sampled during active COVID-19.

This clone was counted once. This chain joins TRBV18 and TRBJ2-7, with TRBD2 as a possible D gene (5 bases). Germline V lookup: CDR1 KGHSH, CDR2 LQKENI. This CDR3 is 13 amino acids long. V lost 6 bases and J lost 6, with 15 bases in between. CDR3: CASSPGFRGEQYF. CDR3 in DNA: TGTGCCAGCTCCCCTGGGTTCCGGGGCGAGCAGTACTTC. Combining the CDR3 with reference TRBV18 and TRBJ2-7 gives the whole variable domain NAGVMQNPRHLVRRRGQEARLRCSPMKGHSHVYWYRQLPEEGLKFMVYLQKENIIDESGMPKERFSAEFPKEGPSILRIQQVVRGDSAAYFCASSPGFRGEQYFGPGTRLTVT.

In DNA, the CDR3 is TGTGCCAGTAGTATTACAGCCCCGACAGGGACCTACGAGCAGTACTTC. This encodes CASSITAPTGTYEQYF. V gene TRBV19 combines with J gene TRBJ2-7; 7 nucleotides agree with TRBD1. V was pared by 3 bases and J by 2 bases, with 10 bases of the junction left unmatched. The CDR3 has 16 amino acids. The V gene's germline CDR1 is LNHDA and CDR2 SQIVND (reference sequence).

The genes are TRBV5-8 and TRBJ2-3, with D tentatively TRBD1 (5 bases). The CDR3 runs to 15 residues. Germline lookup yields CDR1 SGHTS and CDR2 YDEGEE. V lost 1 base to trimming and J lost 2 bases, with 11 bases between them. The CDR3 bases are TGTGCCAGCAGCTTGTGGGGCCTTACCACAGATACGCAGTATTTT. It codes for CASSLWGLTTDTQYF. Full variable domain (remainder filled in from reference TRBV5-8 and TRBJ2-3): EAGVTQSPTHLIKTRGQQATLRCSPISGHTSVYWYQQALGLGLQFLLWYDEGEERNRGNFPPRFSGRQFPNYSSELNVNALELEDSALYLCASSLWGLTTDTQYFGPGTRLTVL.

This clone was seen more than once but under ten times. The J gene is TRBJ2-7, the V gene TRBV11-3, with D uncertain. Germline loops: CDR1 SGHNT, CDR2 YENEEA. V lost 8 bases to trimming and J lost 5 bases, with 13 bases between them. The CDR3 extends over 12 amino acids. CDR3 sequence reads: CASGRGGHEQYF. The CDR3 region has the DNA TGTGCCAGCGGCCGAGGTGGCCACGAGCAGTACTTC.

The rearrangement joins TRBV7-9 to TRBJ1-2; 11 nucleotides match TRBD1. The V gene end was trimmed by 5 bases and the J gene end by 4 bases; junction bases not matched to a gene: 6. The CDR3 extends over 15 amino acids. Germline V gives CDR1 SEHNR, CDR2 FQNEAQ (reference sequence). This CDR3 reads CASSLGTGGPYGYTF. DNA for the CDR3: TGTGCCAGCAGCCTAGGGACAGGGGGTCCCTATGGCTACACCTTC.

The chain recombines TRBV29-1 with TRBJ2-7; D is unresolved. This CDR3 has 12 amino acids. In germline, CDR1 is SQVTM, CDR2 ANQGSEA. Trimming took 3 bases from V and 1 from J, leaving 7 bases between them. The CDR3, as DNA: TGCAGCGTTGATGGAGATTCCTACGAGCAGTACTTC. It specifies CSVDGDSYEQYF.

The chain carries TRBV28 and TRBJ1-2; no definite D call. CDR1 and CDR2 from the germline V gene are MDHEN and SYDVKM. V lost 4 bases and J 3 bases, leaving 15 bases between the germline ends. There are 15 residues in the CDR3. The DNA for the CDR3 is TGTGCCAGCAGTTCCGATCCAAGGGAGGACTATGGCTACACCTTC. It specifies CASSSDPREDYGYTF.

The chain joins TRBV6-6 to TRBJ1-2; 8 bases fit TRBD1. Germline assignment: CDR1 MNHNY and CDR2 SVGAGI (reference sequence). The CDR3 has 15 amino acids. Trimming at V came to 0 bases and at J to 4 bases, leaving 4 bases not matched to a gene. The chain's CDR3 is CASSYSAGGVYGYTF. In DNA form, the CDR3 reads TGTGCCAGCAGTTACTCAGCAGGGGGCGTCTATGGCTACACCTTC.

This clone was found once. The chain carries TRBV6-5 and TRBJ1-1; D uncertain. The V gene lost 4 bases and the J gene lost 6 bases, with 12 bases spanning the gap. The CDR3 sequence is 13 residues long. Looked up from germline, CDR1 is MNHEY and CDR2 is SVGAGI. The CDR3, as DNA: TGTGCCAGCAGTTCCTCCCTTTTAGCTGAAGCTTTCTTT. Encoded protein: CASSSSLLAEAFF.

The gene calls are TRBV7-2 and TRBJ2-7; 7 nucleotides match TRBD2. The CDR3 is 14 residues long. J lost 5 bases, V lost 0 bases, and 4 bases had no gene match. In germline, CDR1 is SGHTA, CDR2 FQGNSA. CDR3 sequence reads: CASSLAALADEQYF. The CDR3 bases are TGTGCCAGCAGCTTAGCGGCCCTAGCGGACGAGCAGTACTTC.

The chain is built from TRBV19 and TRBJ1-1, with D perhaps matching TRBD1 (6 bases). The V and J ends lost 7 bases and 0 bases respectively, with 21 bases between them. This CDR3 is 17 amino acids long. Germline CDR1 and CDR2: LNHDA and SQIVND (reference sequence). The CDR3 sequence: CASMNRVVVRMNTEAFF. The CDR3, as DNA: TGTGCCAGTATGAACAGGGTGGTAGTTAGGATGAACACTGAAGCTTTCTTT.

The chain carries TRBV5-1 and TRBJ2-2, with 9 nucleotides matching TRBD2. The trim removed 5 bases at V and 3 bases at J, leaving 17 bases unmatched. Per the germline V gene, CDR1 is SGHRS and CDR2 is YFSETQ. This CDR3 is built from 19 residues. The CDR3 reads CASRASLAGSTEDTGELFF. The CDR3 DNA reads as TGCGCCAGCAGGGCGAGCCTAGCGGGAAGTACAGAGGACACCGGGGAGCTGTTTTTT.

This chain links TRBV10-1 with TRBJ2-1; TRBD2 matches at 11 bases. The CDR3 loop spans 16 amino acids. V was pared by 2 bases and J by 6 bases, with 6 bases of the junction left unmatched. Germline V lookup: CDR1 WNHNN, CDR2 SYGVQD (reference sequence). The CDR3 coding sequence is TGCGCCAGCAGTGAGGTAATAGCGGGGGGGCCCAATGAGCAGTTCTTC. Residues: CASSEVIAGGPNEQFF.

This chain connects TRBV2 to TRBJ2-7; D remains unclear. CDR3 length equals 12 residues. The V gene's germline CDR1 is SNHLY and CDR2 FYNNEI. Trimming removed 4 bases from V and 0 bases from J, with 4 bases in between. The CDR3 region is CASSGSSYEQYF. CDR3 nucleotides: TGTGCCAGCAGTGGGAGCTCCTACGAGCAGTACTTC.

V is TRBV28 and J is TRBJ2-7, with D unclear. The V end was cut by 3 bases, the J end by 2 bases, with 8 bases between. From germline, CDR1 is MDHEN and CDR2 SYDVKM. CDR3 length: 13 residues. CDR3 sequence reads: CASSFPDTYEQYF. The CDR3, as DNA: TGTGCCAGCAGTTTTCCTGACACCTACGAGCAGTACTTC.

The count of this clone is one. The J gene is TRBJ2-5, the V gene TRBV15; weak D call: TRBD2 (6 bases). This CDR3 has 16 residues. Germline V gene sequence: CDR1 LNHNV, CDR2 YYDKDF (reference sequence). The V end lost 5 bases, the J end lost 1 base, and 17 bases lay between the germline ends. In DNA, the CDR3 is TGTGCCACCAGCGAAGGGGCAGCGGGTCTCCAAGAGACCCAGTACTTC. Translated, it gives CATSEGAAGLQETQYF.

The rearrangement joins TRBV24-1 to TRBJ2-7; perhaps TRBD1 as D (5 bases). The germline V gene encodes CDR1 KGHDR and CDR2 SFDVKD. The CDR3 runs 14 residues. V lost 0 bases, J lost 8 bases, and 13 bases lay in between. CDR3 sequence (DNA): TGTGCCACCAGTGATTTGCGGCAGGGTTTCAAGCAGTACTTC. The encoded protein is CATSDLRQGFKQYF.

The CDR3 is CASSANLVGGTTRNTDTQYF. The CDR3 DNA follows: TGTGCCAGCTCAGCCAACCTAGTAGGAGGGACTACCCGAAACACAGATACGCAGTATTTT. The chain uses TRBV18 and TRBJ2-3; 7 bases are shared with TRBD2. CDR1 and CDR2 (germline): KGHSH, LQKENI. J was trimmed by 2 bases and V by 5 bases; bases with no gene match: 22. This CDR3 contains 20 residues.

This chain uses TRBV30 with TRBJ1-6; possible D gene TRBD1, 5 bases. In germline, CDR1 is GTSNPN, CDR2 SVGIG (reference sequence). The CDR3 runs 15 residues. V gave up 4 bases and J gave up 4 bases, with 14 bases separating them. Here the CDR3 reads CAWTGITGYNSPLHF. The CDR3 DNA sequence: TGTGCCTGGACAGGGATCACTGGGTATAATTCACCCCTCCACTTT. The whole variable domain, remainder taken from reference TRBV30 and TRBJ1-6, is SQTIHQWPATLVQPVGSPLSLECTVEGTSNPNLYWYRQAAGRGLQLLFYSVGIGQISSEVPQNLSASRPQDRQFILSSKKLLLSDSGFYLCAWTGITGYNSPLHFGNGTRLTVT.

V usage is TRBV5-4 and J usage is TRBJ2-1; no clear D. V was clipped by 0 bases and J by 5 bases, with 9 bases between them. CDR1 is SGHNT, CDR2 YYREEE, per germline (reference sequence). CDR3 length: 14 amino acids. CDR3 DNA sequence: TGTGCCAGCAGCTTGGGAATCAGTGACAATGAGCAGTTCTTC. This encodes CASSLGISDNEQFF.

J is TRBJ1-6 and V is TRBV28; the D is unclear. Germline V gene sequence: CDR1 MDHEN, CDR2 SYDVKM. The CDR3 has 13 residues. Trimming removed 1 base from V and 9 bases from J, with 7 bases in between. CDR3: CASSLFTSSPLHF. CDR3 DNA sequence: TGTGCCAGCAGTTTATTTACATCTTCACCCCTCCACTTT.

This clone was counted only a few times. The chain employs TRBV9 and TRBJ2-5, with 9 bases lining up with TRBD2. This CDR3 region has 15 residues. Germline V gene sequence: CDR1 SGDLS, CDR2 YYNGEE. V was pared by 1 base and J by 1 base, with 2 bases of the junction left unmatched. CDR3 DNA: TGTGCCAGCAGCGTAATAGCGGGGGCCCAAGAGACCCAGTACTTC. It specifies CASSVIAGAQETQYF.

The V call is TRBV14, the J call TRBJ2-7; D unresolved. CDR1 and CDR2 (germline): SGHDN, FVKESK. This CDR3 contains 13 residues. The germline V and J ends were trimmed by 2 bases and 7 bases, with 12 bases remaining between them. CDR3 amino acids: CASSQPTEREQYF. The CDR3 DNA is TGTGCCAGCAGCCAACCCACTGAGAGGGAGCAGTACTTC.

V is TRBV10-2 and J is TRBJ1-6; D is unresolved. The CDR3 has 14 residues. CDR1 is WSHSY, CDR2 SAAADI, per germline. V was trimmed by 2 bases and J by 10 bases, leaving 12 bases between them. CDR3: CASSEPDRRSPLHF. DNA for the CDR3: TGCGCCAGCAGTGAGCCGGATCGGCGGTCACCCCTCCACTTT.

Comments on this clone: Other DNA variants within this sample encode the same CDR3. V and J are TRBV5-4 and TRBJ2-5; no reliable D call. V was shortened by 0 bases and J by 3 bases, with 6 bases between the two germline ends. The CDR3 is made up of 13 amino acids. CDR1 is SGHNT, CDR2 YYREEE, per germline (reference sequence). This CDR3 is CASSLELEETQYF. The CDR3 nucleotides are TGTGCCAGCAGCTTGGAGCTAGAAGAGACCCAGTACTTC.